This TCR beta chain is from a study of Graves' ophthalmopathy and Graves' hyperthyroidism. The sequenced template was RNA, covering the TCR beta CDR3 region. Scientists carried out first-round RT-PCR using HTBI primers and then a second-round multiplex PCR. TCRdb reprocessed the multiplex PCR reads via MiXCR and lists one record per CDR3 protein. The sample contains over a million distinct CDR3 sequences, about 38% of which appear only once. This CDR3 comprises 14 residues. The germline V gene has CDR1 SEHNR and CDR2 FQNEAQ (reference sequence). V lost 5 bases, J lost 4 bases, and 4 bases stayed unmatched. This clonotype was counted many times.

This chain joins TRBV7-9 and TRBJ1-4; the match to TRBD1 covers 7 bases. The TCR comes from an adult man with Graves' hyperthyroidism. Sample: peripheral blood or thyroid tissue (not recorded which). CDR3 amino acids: CASSQQGINEKLFF. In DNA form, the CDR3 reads TGTGCCAGCAGCCAACAGGGGATTAATGAAAAACTGTTTTTT.